This T cell receptor beta chain originates from a study of cytomegalovirus exposure and HLA in healthy donors. The CDR3 is 16 amino acids. From germline, CDR1 is SNHLY and CDR2 FYNNEI. The germline V and J ends were trimmed by 6 bases and 2 bases, with 17 bases remaining between them. A multiplex PCR was run with 60 Vbeta primers and 13 Jbeta primers. The method was immunoSEQ multiplex PCR; TCRdb's version includes in-frame clones alone and lacks a portion of them. The profile shows 120,000 or so clones, 60% to 85% of them singletons. Material for sequencing was PBMCs. This clonotype was obtained from a middle-aged woman in good health and CMV-seronegative. The chain couples TRBV2 to TRBJ2-1, with D maybe TRBD2 (6 bases). CDR3 loop: CASRMRRDLPYNEQFF. The CDR3 DNA reads TGTGCCAGCAGGATGCGCCGGGACTTACCCTACAATGAGCAGTTCTTC.